The T cell receptor beta chain described here comes from a study of OX40 agonist ivuxolimab in advanced cancers. Study as a whole: Eligibility rules accepted prior anti-PD-1, anti-PD-L1 or anti-CTLA-4 therapy, and around 38% had some. The study reported partial responses in three patients: one hepatocellular carcinoma, two cutaneous melanoma. The study, taken as a whole, reports: Partial responders at 0.1-3.0 mg/kg showed near-lowest clonal expansion.

Profiling relied on immunoSEQ multiplex PCR, and the TCRdb table lists in-frame clones only, not all of them. The repertoire holds some 44,000 clones, with around 91% as singletons. Exclusion applied to patients with autoimmune disease history or systemic immunosuppression. On this clone: What it recognizes is unknown.

CDR3 size: 16 residues. Specimen: CD4+ or CD8+ T cells sorted from blood, collected in a trial of the OX40 agonist ivuxolimab. This chain uses TRBV21-1 with TRBJ2-3. TRBV21-1 constitutes a pseudogene. This TCR derives from an adult with an advanced solid tumor such as melanoma, head and neck, liver or kidney cancer. CDR3 DNA: TGTGCCAGCAGCGAACAGGAGGCAGGGCTGGAAGATACGCAGTATTTT. It is translated as CASSEQEAGLEDTQYF.